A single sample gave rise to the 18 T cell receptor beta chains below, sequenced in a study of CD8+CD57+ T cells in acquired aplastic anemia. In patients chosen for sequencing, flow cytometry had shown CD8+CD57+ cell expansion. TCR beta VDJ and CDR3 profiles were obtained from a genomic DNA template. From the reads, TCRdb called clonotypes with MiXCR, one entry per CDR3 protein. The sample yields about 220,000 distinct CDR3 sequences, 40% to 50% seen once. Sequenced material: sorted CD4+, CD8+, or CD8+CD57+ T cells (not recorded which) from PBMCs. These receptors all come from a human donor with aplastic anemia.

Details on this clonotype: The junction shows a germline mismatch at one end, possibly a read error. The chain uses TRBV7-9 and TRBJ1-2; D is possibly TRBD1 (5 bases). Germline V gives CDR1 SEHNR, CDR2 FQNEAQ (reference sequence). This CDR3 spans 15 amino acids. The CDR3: CASSQALRGRGGYTF. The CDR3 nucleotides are TGCGCCAGCAGCCAAGCCTTGCGGGGGAGGGGAGGCTACACCTTC.

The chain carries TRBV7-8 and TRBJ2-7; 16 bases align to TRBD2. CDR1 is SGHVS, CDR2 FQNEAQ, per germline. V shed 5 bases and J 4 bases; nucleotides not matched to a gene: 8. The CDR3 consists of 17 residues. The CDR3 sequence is CASSRGTSGRERYEQYF. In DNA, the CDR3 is TGTGCCAGCAGCCGCGGGACTAGCGGGAGGGAGAGGTACGAGCAGTACTTC.

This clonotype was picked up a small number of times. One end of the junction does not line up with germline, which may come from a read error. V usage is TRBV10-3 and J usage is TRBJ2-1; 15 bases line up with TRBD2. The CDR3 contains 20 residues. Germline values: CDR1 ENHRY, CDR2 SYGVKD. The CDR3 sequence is CASSLEGTSGGYSSYNEQFF. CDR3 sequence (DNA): TGTGCCAGCAGTTTAGAAGGGACTAGCGGGGGGTACAGCTCCTACAATGAGCAGTTCTTC.

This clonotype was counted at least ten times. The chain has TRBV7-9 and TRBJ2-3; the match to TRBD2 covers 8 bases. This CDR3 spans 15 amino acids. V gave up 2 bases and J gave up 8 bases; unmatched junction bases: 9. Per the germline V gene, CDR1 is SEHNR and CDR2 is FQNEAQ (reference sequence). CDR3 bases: TGTGCCAGCAGCTTACCGGGAGGGACCGCAGCTACGCAGTATTTT. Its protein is CASSLPGGTAATQYF.

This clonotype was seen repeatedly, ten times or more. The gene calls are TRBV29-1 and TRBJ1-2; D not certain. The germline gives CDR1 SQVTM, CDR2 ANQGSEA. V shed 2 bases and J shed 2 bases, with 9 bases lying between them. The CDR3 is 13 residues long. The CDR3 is CSVERSSNYGYTF. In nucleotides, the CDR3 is TGCAGCGTTGAAAGGAGCTCCAACTATGGCTACACCTTC.

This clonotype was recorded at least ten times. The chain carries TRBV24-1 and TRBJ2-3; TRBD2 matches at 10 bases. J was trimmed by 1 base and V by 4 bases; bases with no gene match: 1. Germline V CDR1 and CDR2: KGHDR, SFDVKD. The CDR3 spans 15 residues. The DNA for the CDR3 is TGTGCCACCAGTGAGGGGACTAGCGGCACAGATACGCAGTATTTT. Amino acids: CATSEGTSGTDTQYF.

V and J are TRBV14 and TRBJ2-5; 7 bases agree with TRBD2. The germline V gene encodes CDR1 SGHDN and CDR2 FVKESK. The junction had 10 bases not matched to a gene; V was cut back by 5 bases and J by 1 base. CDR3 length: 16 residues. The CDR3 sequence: CASSDMSSGGQETQYF. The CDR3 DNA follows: TGTGCCAGCAGCGATATGTCTAGCGGAGGCCAAGAGACCCAGTACTTC. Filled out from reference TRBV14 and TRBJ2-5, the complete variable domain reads EAGVTQFPSHSVIEKGQTVTLRCDPISGHDNLYWYRRVMGKEIKFLLHFVKESKQDESGMPNNRFLAERTGGTYSTLKVQPAELEDSGVYFCASSDMSSGGQETQYFGPGTRLLVL.

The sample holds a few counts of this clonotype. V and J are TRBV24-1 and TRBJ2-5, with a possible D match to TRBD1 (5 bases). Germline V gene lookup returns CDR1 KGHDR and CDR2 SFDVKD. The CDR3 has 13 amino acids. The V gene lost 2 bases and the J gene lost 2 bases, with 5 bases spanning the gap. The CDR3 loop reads CATSDSGQETQYF. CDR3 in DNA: TGTGCCACCAGTGATTCAGGGCAAGAGACCCAGTACTTC.

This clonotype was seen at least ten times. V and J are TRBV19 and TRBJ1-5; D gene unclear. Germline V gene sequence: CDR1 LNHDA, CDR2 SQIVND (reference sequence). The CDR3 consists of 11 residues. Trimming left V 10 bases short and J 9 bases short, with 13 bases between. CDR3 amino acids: CATGDIRPQHF. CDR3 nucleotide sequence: TGTGCCACCGGTGATATACGGCCCCAGCATTTT.

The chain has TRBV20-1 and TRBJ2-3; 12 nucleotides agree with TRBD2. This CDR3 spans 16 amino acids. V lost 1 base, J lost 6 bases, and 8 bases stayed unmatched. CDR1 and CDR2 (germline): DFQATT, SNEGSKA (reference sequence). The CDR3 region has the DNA TGCAGTGCTAGAGCTAGCGGGGGGGGGTTCATTGATACGCAGTATTTT. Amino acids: CSARASGGGFIDTQYF.

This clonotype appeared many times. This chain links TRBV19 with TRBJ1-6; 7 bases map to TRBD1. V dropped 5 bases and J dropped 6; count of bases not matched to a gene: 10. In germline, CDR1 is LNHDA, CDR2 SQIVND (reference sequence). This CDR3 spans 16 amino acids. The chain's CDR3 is CASSVQMWDSNSPLHF. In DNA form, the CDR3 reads TGTGCCAGTAGTGTCCAAATGTGGGACAGTAATTCACCCCTCCACTTT. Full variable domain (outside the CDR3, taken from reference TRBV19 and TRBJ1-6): DGGITQSPKYLFRKEGQNVTLSCEQNLNHDAMYWYRQDPGQGLRLIYYSQIVNDFQKGDIAEGYSVSREKKESFPLTVTSAQKNPTAFYLCASSVQMWDSNSPLHFGNGTRLTVT.

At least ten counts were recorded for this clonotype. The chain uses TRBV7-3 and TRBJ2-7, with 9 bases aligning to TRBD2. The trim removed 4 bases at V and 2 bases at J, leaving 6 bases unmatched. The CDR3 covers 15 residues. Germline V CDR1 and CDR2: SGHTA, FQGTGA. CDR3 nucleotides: TGTGCCAGCAGCTCCGCTGCGGGGGGGACCTACGAGCAGTACTTC. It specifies CASSSAAGGTYEQYF.

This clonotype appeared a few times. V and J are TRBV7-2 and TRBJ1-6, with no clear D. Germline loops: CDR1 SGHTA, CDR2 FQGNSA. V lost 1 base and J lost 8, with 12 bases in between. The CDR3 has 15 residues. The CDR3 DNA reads TGTGCCAGCAGCTTAGACGGGCAGAGGGATTCACCCCTCCACTTT. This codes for CASSLDGQRDSPLHF.

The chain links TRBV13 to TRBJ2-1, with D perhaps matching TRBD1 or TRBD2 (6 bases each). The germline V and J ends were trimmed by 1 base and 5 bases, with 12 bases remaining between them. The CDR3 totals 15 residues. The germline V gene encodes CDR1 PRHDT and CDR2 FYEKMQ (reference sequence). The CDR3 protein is CASSLEGEVDNEQFF. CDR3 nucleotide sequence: TGTGCCAGCAGCTTAGAGGGGGAGGTGGACAATGAGCAGTTCTTC.

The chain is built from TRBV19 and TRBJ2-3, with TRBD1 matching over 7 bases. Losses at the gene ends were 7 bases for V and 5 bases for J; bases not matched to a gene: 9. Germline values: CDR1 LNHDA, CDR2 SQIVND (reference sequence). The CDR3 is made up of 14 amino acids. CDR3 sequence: CASNHDREGDTQYF. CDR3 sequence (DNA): TGTGCCAGTAACCATGACAGGGAAGGAGATACGCAGTATTTT.

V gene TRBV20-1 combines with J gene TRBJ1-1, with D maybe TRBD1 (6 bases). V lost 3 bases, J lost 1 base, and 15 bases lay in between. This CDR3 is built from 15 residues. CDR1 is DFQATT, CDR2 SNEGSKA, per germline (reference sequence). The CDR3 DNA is TGCAGTGCTAGTGGGGACAACCGACGGAACACTGAAGCTTTCTTT. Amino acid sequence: CSASGDNRRNTEAFF.

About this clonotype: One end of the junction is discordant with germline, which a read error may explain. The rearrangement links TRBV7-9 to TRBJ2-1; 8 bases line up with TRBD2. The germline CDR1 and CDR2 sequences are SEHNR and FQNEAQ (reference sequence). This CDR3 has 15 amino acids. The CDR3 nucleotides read TGTGTCAGCAGAGGCCTAGCGGGCGATACCTACGAGCAGTTCTTC. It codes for CVSRGLAGDTYEQFF.

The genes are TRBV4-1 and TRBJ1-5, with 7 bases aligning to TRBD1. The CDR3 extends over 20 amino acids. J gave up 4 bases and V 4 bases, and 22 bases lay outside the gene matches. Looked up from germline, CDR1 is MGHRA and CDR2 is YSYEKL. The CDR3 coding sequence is TGCGCCAGCAGCCCACAACTCTCCGGACAGGCGAGACCATTTAATCAGCCCCAGCATTTT. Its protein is CASSPQLSGQARPFNQPQHF.